The rows below give T cell receptor beta chains drawn from one sample of a study of blood T cell repertoires in COVID-19. The data were produced by immunoSEQ multiplex PCR, yet TCRdb's version contains in-frame clones alone and is incomplete. Here the sample spans about 170,000 clones, around 85% being singletons. The sample consisted of peripheral blood. The receptor source for this set is a man at least 80 years old with COVID-19, enrolled during active disease. Each CDR3 is given with its conserved first and last residue. The D gene is left open where the match is weak. Size is stated for part of the rows, as once, few or many counts, or as a class when the clone is expanded.

J,size,D,length,V,DNA,CDR3
TRBJ1-2,.,.,12,TRBV12-3/TRBV12-4,TGTGCCAGCAGTTCCGGAGCTTGGGGCTACACCTTC,CASSSGAWGYTF
TRBJ1-4,once,.,13,TRBV12-3/TRBV12-4,TGTGCCAGCAGGCCGGCAACTAATGAAAAACTGTTTTTT,CASRPATNEKLFF
TRBJ1-2,.,.,14,TRBV3-1/TRBV3-2,TGTGCCAGCAGCCAAGATAACACCAACTATGGCTACACCTTC,CASSQDNTNYGYTF
TRBJ2-1,.,.,16,TRBV19,TGTGCCAGTAAGGGTGGAGGTGCGGGGGCGGGTAATGAGCAGTTCTTC,CASKGGGAGAGNEQFF
TRBJ2-2,.,.,13,TRBV12-3/TRBV12-4,TGTGCCAGCAGTCCACAGGGTAGCGGGGAGCTGTTTTTT,CASSPQGSGELFF
TRBJ1-1,.,.,14,TRBV12-5,TGTGCTAGTAGCCCGACCCTACAGGGTGCTGAAGCTTTCTTT,CASSPTLQGAEAFF
TRBJ2-7,.,TRBD1,13,TRBV29-1,TGCAGCGTTCCGGGACAGGGAACCTACGAGCAGTACTTC,CSVPGQGTYEQYF
TRBJ1-4,.,.,15,TRBV5-8,TGTGCCAGCAGCCGCAAGGAGTGGTTGGGTGAAAAACTGTTTTTT,CASSRKEWLGEKLFF
TRBJ1-1,.,TRBD1,15,TRBV19,TGTGCCAGTAACACCCCGGGACAGGGTAACACTGAAGCTTTCTTT,CASNTPGQGNTEAFF
TRBJ2-3,.,TRBD1,16,TRBV10-1,TGCGCCAGCAGGGACAGGGGGCGAGGGGGCACAGATACGCAGTATTTT,CASRDRGRGGTDTQYF
TRBJ2-3,.,TRBD2,15,TRBV5-1,TGCGCCAGCAGCTTGGCGACTAGCGGGAGGGATACGCAGTATTTT,CASSLATSGRDTQYF
TRBJ1-3,.,.,16,TRBV2,TGTGCCAGCAGTGAAAATACCCTGAGCTCTGGAAACACCATATATTTT,CASSENTLSSGNTIYF
TRBJ2-1,.,.,15,TRBV5-1,TGCGCCAGCAGCTTCCGTGCAGGGGCCTACAATGAGCAGTTCTTC,CASSFRAGAYNEQFF
TRBJ1-1,.,.,14,TRBV6-1,TGTGCCAGCAGTGAAGGAGGAGGGAACACTGAAGCTTTCTTT,CASSEGGGNTEAFF
TRBJ1-1,.,.,15,TRBV9,TGTGCCAGCAGCACCTTGGACAGACCTAACACTGAAGCTTTCTTT,CASSTLDRPNTEAFF
TRBJ2-7,.,.,15,TRBV18,TGTGCCAGCTCACCCGGTACAGGGATTACCTACGAGCAGTACTTC,CASSPGTGITYEQYF
TRBJ2-3,.,TRBD2,14,TRBV6-5,TGTGCCAGCAGTTACGGGTCTAGCGGAGATACGCAGTATTTT,CASSYGSSGDTQYF
TRBJ2-5,once,TRBD2,19,TRBV15,TGTGCCACCAGCAGAAGTCTCGGACTAGCGGGGGGATACCAAGAGACCCAGTACTTC,CATSRSLGLAGGYQETQYF
TRBJ1-3,.,.,14,TRBV7-9,TGTGCCAGCAGTTTAACTTTCTCTGGAAACACCATATATTTT,CASSLTFSGNTIYF
TRBJ2-3,.,TRBD1,14,TRBV18,TGTGCCAGCTCACGCGCCAACAGGGGGTCTACGCAGTATTTT,CASSRANRGSTQYF
TRBJ1-2,.,.,14,TRBV7-2,TGTGCCAGCAGCTCGCGACAGGCTAACTATGGCTACACCTTC,CASSSRQANYGYTF
TRBJ2-1,once,.,12,TRBV7-9,TGTGCCAGCAGCGGAGACCCAGATGAGCAGTTCTTC,CASSGDPDEQFF
TRBJ2-3,.,.,12,TRBV11-2,TGTGCCAGCAGCTTGCGGCAGGATACGCAGTATTTT,CASSLRQDTQYF
TRBJ1-6,.,TRBD1,14,TRBV2,TGTGCCAGCAGTGAGAACAGGGGGGAATCACCCCTCCACTTT,CASSENRGESPLHF
TRBJ1-2,.,.,15,TRBV5-4,TGTGCCAGCAGCTTGACGGGGGGAGAGGTTAGTGGCTACACCTTC,CASSLTGGEVSGYTF
TRBJ2-2,.,TRBD2,14,TRBV25-1,TGTGCCAGCCGGGGGGGGGCGGCCACCGGGGAGCTGTTTTTT,CASRGGAATGELFF
TRBJ1-1,.,.,12,TRBV12-3/TRBV12-4,TGTGCCAGTGGCAGGGTGAGCACTGAAGCTTTCTTT,CASGRVSTEAFF
TRBJ1-5,.,TRBD1,15,TRBV2,TGTGCCAGCAGTGAAGAGTCCACAGGGGGTCAGCCCCAGCATTTT,CASSEESTGGQPQHF
TRBJ1-2,.,TRBD1,14,TRBV19,TGTGCCAGTAGTATGATAGGGGGCGAGTATGGCTACACCTTC,CASSMIGGEYGYTF
TRBJ1-4,few,TRBD1,15,TRBV2,TGTGCCAGCAGTGAAATCGGGACAGGGGTCGAAAAACTGTTTTTT,CASSEIGTGVEKLFF
TRBJ2-5,.,TRBD2,16,TRBV10-3,TGTGCCATCAGTGAGGTGGAGCGGGGGTTCCAAGAGACCCAGTACTTC,CAISEVERGFQETQYF
TRBJ1-2,.,TRBD1,15,TRBV5-4,TGTGCCAGCAGCTTGGGACAGGGGTCTAACTATGGCTACACCTTC,CASSLGQGSNYGYTF
TRBJ2-2,.,.,14,TRBV18,TGTGCCAGCTCACCAGTGGCTGGCACCGGGGAGCTGTTTTTT,CASSPVAGTGELFF
TRBJ2-2,.,.,15,TRBV7-3,TGTGCCAGCAGCCCCGGGACACCGGCTTCCGGGGAGCTGTTTTTT,CASSPGTPASGELFF
TRBJ2-7,.,.,11,TRBV20-1,TGCAGTGCTAGAGACCTCTACGAGCAGTACTTC,CSARDLYEQYF
TRBJ2-7,.,TRBD1,15,TRBV5-1,TGCGCCAGCAGCCGACAGGGTGGGAGCTCCTACGAGCAGTACTTC,CASSRQGGSSYEQYF
TRBJ1-1,.,.,13,TRBV4-3,TGCGCCAGCAGCCCGGGGGGGCGCACTGAAGCTTTCTTT,CASSPGGRTEAFF
TRBJ2-3,.,TRBD2,15,TRBV2,TGTGCCAGCCGGACTAGCGGTTTGGGCACAGATACGCAGTATTTT,CASRTSGLGTDTQYF
TRBJ2-2,.,.,14,TRBV11-1,TGTGCCAGCAGCTTAACGGCGAACACCGGGGAGCTGTTTTTT,CASSLTANTGELFF
TRBJ1-6,.,TRBD1,15,TRBV18,TGTGCCAGCTCACCTTCCGACAGGGTAGTTAAGGCCCTCCACTTT,CASSPSDRVVKALHF
TRBJ1-2,.,TRBD1,14,TRBV10-2,TGCGCCAGCAGCCCTCAGGGGGAGATCTATGGCTACACCTTC,CASSPQGEIYGYTF
TRBJ2-1,.,.,14,TRBV7-3,TGTGCCAGCAGCGCCAAAACAGGGATCCATGAGCAGTTCTTC,CASSAKTGIHEQFF
TRBJ2-2,.,.,12,TRBV6-5,TGTGCCGGGGGACTGCGGACCGGGGAGCTGTTTTTT,CAGGLRTGELFF
TRBJ2-5,.,.,15,TRBV29-1,TGCAGCGTTGAAATATCGGGGGGCGGAGGTGAGACCCAGTACTTC,CSVEISGGGGETQYF
TRBJ1-2,.,.,9,TRBV19,TGTGCCAGTACAGGGGGCTACACCTTC,CASTGGYTF
TRBJ1-4,.,.,15,TRBV19,TGTGCCAGTAGTAGAACAGGGCTAACTAATGAAAAACTGTTTTTT,CASSRTGLTNEKLFF
TRBJ2-1,.,.,11,TRBV14,TGTGCCAGCAGCCTCAGGGGACGGCAGTTCTTC,CASSLRGRQFF
TRBJ1-4,.,TRBD1,15,TRBV27,TGTGCCAGCAGTAAGACAGGGGGAACTAATGAAAAACTGTTTTTT,CASSKTGGTNEKLFF
TRBJ1-1,.,.,13,TRBV2,TGTGCCAGCAGTTGGGGAGGGGACACTGAAGCTTTCTTT,CASSWGGDTEAFF